In its sample, the clone carrying this T cell receptor beta chain was seen a few times. Its antigen remains unidentified. The data are from a study of spatial heterogeneity in lung cancer. Points from the study as a whole: Ubiquitous expanded tumor TCRs showed up in blood more at resection than follow-up.

TCRdb called the 5' RACE reads again in MiXCR, with one record for every CDR3 protein. Of 20,000 to 25,000 distinct CDR3 sequences detected, around 5.8% appear once; the ten largest clones hold about 35%. Time point meaning: sample taken at primary tumor resection. Unsorted tumor, nontumor lung tissue or cryopreserved PBMC supplied the whole RNA. The receptor's source is a male donor with early-stage non-small cell lung cancer. Sequencing used PBMCs, obtained at surgery.

CDR3 DNA sequence: TGCGCCAGCAGCTTCTATACCGGGGAAGGTATGAACACTGAAGCTTTCTTT. This gives the protein CASSFYTGEGMNTEAFF. The chain carries TRBV5-1 and TRBJ1-1; D is uncertain. Per germline, CDR1 SGHRS and CDR2 YFSETQ. With 2 bases removed from V and 0 bases from J, the gap between germline ends came to 17 bases. The CDR3 is 17 amino acids.